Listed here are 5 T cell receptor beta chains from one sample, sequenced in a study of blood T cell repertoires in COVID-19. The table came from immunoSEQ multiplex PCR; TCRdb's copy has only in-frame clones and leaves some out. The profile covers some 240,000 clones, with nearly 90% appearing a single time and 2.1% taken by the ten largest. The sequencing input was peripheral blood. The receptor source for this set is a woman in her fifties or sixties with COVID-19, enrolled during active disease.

The CDR3 sequence: CASSRQEVIDYGYTF. CDR3 DNA sequence: TGTGCCAGCAGCAGACAGGAAGTTATTGACTATGGCTACACCTTC. The gene calls are TRBV13 and TRBJ1-2; possibly TRBD1 for D (6 bases). Germline V gene lookup returns CDR1 PRHDT and CDR2 FYEKMQ (reference sequence). The CDR3 spans 15 residues. The germline V and J ends were trimmed by 5 bases and 3 bases, with 16 bases remaining between them.

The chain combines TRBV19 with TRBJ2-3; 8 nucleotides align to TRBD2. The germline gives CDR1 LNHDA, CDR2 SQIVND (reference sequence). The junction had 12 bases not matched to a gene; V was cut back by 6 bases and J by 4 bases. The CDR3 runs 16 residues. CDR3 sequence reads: CASRKGLRGGADTQYF. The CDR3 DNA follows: TGTGCCAGTAGGAAGGGGTTACGGGGGGGCGCAGATACGCAGTATTTT.

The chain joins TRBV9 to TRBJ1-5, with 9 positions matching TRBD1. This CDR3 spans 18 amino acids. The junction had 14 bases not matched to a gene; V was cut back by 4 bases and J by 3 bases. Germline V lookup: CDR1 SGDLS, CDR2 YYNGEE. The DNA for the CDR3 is TGTGCCAGCAGCCCGGGGACTACCGGGACAGGGCTCAATCAGCCCCAGCATTTT. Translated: CASSPGTTGTGLNQPQHF. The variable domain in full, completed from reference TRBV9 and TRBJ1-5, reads DSGVTQTPKHLITATGQRVTLRCSPRSGDLSVYWYQQSLDQGLQFLIQYYNGEERAKGNILERFSAQQFPDLHSELNLSSLELGDSALYFCASSPGTTGTGLNQPQHFGDGTRLSIL.

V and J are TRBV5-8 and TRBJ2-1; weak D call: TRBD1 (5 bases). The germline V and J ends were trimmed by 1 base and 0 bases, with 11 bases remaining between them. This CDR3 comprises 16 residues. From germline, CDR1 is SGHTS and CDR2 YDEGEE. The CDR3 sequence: CASSLNHRSSYNEQFF. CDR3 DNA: TGTGCCAGCAGCTTGAATCACAGGAGCTCCTACAATGAGCAGTTCTTC.

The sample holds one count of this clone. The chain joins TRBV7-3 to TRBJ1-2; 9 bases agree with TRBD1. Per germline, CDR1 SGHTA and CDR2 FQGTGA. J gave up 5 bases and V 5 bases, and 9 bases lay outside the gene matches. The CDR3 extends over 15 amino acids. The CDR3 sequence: CASSPTLQGAYGYTF. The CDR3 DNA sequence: TGTGCCAGCAGCCCTACTTTACAGGGGGCATATGGCTACACCTTC. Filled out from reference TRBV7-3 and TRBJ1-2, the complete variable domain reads GAGVSQTPSNKVTEKGKYVELRCDPISGHTALYWYRQSLGQGPEFLIYFQGTGAADDSGLPNDRFFAVRPEGSVSTLKIQRTERGDSAVYLCASSPTLQGAYGYTFGSGTRLTVV.